The sequence of this T cell receptor (beta chain) was determined in a study of CD8 T cells in Susac syndrome. Random hexamers served to reverse transcribe roughly 0.45 to 1 ug RNA. The TCR beta CDR3 was amplified by immunoSEQ multiplex PCR across 54 Vbeta, 13 Jbeta. MiXCR, run by TCRdb on the immunoSEQ multiplex PCR reads, gives a single entry per CDR3 protein. The data hold approximately 130,000 distinct CDR3 sequences, with approximately 89% observed a single time. The CDR3 sequence is 19 residues long. Losses at the gene ends were 6 bases for V and 3 bases for J; bases not matched to a gene: 17. The V gene's germline CDR1 is MNHEY and CDR2 SVGEGT. TCR beta sequencing covered blood CD8+ and CD4+ T cells. The CD8+ and CD4+ T cells were isolated magnetically using a negative isolation approach, whereas the TEMRA cells were enriched by FACS. Study-wide points: Acknowledgment was made by the study that its TCR sequencing and HLA analysis involved a relatively small number of individuals.

As for this clonotype: No antigen is known for it.

This receptor was obtained from a human donor with multiple sclerosis. Sequenced material: CD8+ T cells from PBMCs. This chain connects TRBV6-2 or TRBV6-3 to TRBJ1-5, with TRBD1 matching over 10 bases. The CDR3 bases are TGTGCCAGCAGCCGACCGGGACAGGGGCCAGAGAGGCCCAATCAGCCCCAGCATTTT. It specifies CASSRPGQGPERPNQPQHF.